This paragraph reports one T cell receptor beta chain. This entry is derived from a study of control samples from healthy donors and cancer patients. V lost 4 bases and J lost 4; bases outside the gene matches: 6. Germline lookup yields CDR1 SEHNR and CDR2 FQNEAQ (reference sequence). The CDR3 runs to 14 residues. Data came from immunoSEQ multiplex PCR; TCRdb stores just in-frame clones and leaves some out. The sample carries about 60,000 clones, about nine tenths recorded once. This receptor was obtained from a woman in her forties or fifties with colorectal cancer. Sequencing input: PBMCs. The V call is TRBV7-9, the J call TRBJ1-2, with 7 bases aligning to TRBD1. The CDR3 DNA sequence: TGTGCCAGCAGCTCGAACGACAGGGTCTATGGCTACACCTTC. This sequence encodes CASSSNDRVYGYTF.